The 14 T cell receptor beta chains listed next were all sequenced from one sample in a study of T cell changes during pregnancy in multiple sclerosis. The repertoire was sequenced with immunoSEQ multiplex PCR; TCRdb's copy has only in-frame clones and lacks some. This sample has 45,000 to 60,000 clones, with about 88% found just once. The source material was CD8+ T cells from peripheral blood mononuclear cells, sampled before pregnancy. The receptors shown here come from a female donor with multiple sclerosis, enrolled in a pregnancy study.

There are a few counts of this clone. The same CDR3 also results from other DNA sequences found in this sample. V and J are TRBV7-2 and TRBJ2-3, with D maybe TRBD2 (6 bases). Trimming shortened V by 1 base and J by 1 base, and 12 bases separated the two germline ends. The CDR3 runs 16 residues. Per the germline V gene, CDR1 is SGHTA and CDR2 is FQGNSA. This CDR3 reads CASSLGPWGGTDTQYF. The CDR3 coding sequence is TGTGCCAGCAGCTTAGGGCCGTGGGGGGGCACAGATACGCAGTATTTT.

The chain is built from TRBV2 and TRBJ1-3, with TRBD1 identical over 7 bases. The CDR3 totals 13 residues. V was pared by 7 bases and J by 4 bases, with 4 bases of the junction left unmatched. The germline V gene has CDR1 SNHLY and CDR2 FYNNEI. The CDR3 is CASNRGSGNTIYF. For the CDR3, the DNA is TGTGCCAGCAACAGGGGCTCAGGAAACACCATATATTTT.

The rearrangement uses TRBV27 and TRBJ2-3; D remains ambiguous. The CDR3 is 13 amino acids. CDR1 is MNHEY, CDR2 SMNVEV, per germline (reference sequence). Trimming removed 3 bases from V and 2 bases from J, with 6 bases in between. The DNA for the CDR3 is TGTGCCAGCAGTTTCTTTAACACAGATACGCAGTATTTT. Protein sequence: CASSFFNTDTQYF.

For the CDR3, the DNA is TGCAGCGTTGTAGGGACAGGGAGGGCCTACGAGCAGTACTTC. Protein product: CSVVGTGRAYEQYF. The chain joins TRBV29-1 to TRBJ2-7, with TRBD1 identical over 9 bases. After removal of 4 bases from V and 2 bases from J, the junction contained 6 bases not matched to a gene. The CDR3 has 14 residues. Germline V CDR1 and CDR2: SQVTM, ANQGSEA.

The V call is TRBV12-5, the J call TRBJ1-1, with a tentative D call TRBD1 (5 bases). Trimming took 3 bases from V and 1 from J, leaving 9 bases between them. The CDR3 has 14 residues. Germline V lookup: CDR1 LGHNT, CDR2 FRNRAP. The CDR3 bases are TGTGCTAGTGGTTTTGGGGCTTGGAACACTGAAGCTTTCTTT. Encoded protein: CASGFGAWNTEAFF.

The rearrangement uses TRBV5-8 and TRBJ2-3; 7 bases align to TRBD1. This CDR3 contains 15 residues. V was pared by 2 bases and J by 2 bases, with 5 bases of the junction left unmatched. Germline V gives CDR1 SGHTS, CDR2 YDEGEE. The chain's CDR3 is CASSFRQGYTDTQYF. The CDR3 DNA reads TGTGCCAGCAGCTTCCGACAGGGTTACACAGATACGCAGTATTTT.

The V gene is TRBV6-5, the J gene TRBJ2-1; TRBD1 aligns across 10 bases. The V segment lost 0 bases and the J segment 15 bases; nucleotides outside the gene matches: 8. Germline assignment: CDR1 MNHEY and CDR2 SVGAGI. CDR3 length: 14 residues. The CDR3 reads CASSYSGPGQGLFF. The CDR3 coding sequence is TGTGCCAGCAGTTACTCCGGTCCGGGACAGGGGCTGTTCTTC.

This clone occurred a few times. The V and J genes are TRBV7-9 and TRBJ1-2, with TRBD1 identical over 8 bases. J lost 12 bases, V lost 4 bases, and 7 bases had no gene match. The germline V gene has CDR1 SEHNR and CDR2 FQNEAQ (reference sequence). The CDR3 loop spans 12 amino acids. The CDR3 region is CASSSQGVGDTF. As DNA, the CDR3 is TGTGCCAGCAGCTCACAGGGGGTTGGGGACACCTTC. Variable domain in full (rest from reference TRBV7-9 and TRBJ1-2): DTGVSQNPRHKITKRGQNVTFRCDPISEHNRLYWYRQTLGQGPEFLTYFQNEAQLEKSRLLSDRFSAERPKGSFSTLEIQRTEQGDSAMYLCASSSQGVGDTFGSGTRLTVV.

CDR3 residues: CASSVSRLAGGLTDTQYF. The CDR3 nucleotides are TGTGCCAGCAGCGTATCCCGACTAGCGGGGGGACTCACAGATACGCAGTATTTT. The V call is TRBV9, the J call TRBJ2-3; TRBD2 aligns across 13 bases. Germline V gives CDR1 SGDLS, CDR2 YYNGEE. This CDR3 comprises 18 residues. Losses at the gene ends were 1 base for V and 2 bases for J; bases not matched to a gene: 7.

This chain connects TRBV5-4 to TRBJ1-3; D uncertain. This CDR3 has 15 residues. Germline CDR1 and CDR2: SGHNT and YYREEE (reference sequence). Trimming shortened V by 4 bases and J by 0 bases, and 11 bases separated the two germline ends. The CDR3, as DNA: TGTGCCAGCAGCATGGGTTGGGCCTCTGGAAACACCATATATTTT. Translated, it gives CASSMGWASGNTIYF. Supplemented by reference TRBV5-4 and TRBJ1-3, the full variable domain reads ETGVTQSPTHLIKTRGQQVTLRCSSQSGHNTVSWYQQALGQGPQFIFQYYREEENGRGNFPPRFSGLQFPNYSSELNVNALELDDSALYLCASSMGWASGNTIYFGEGSWLTVV.

The V call is TRBV4-3, the J call TRBJ2-3, with 8 bases aligning to TRBD2. The CDR3 has 18 amino acids. V lost 0 bases and J lost 2; bases outside the gene matches: 10. CDR1 and CDR2 (germline): LGHNA, YSLEER. The CDR3 nucleotides are TGCGCCAGCAGCCAAGAAAAGACTAGCGCGGAATTCACAGATACGCAGTATTTT. It encodes CASSQEKTSAEFTDTQYF.

This clone has a handful of counts. The CDR3 region is CASSSNPTGGIYGYTF. The CDR3 DNA sequence: TGTGCCAGCAGCTCGAACCCGACAGGGGGTATCTATGGCTACACCTTC. The rearrangement links TRBV5-5 to TRBJ1-2; 9 bases line up with TRBD1. CDR3 length: 16 amino acids. Trimming cost V 3 bases and J 4 bases; bases outside gene matches: 10. Germline V gene data show CDR1 as SGHKS and CDR2 as YYEKEE (reference sequence).

CDR3 DNA sequence: TGCGCCAGCAGCCAGGACAGGGCCTACGAGCAGTACTTC. It yields the protein CASSQDRAYEQYF. The chain carries TRBV4-3 and TRBJ2-7; TRBD1 matches at 8 bases. CDR3 length: 13 residues. V trimming: 3 bases; J trimming: 2 bases; junction bases outside the gene matches: 0. Germline V CDR1 and CDR2: LGHNA, YSLEER.

The V call is TRBV11-2, the J call TRBJ1-1; D remains unclear. In germline, CDR1 is SGHAT, CDR2 FQNNGV. This CDR3 contains 13 residues. V was clipped by 6 bases and J by 1 base, with 9 bases between them. The chain's CDR3 is CASSQSWNTEAFF. For the CDR3, the DNA is TGTGCCAGCAGTCAGTCTTGGAACACTGAAGCTTTCTTT. Filled out from reference TRBV11-2 and TRBJ1-1, the complete variable domain reads EAGVAQSPRYKIIEKRQSVAFWCNPISGHATLYWYQQILGQGPKLLIQFQNNGVVDDSQLPKDRFSAERLKGVDSTLKIQPAKLEDSAVYLCASSQSWNTEAFFGQGTRLTVV.